This record concerns one T cell receptor (beta chain) sequence. The antigen is undetermined. The junction shows a germline mismatch at one end, possibly a read error. These data come from a study of CD8 T cells in Susac syndrome. Study-wide results and caveats: The authors acknowledged that the study's TCR sequencing and HLA analysis involved relatively few individuals.

The study sequenced TCR beta in blood CD8+ and CD4+ T cells. FACS was used to enrich TEMRA cells, whereas the CD8+ and CD4+ T cells were obtained by negative isolation. Random hexamers were used to reverse transcribe roughly 0.45 to 1 ug of RNA. Amplification of TCR beta CDR3 across 54 Vbeta and 13 Jbeta was performed with immunoSEQ multiplex PCR. In TCRdb, the immunoSEQ multiplex PCR reads were re-called with MiXCR into one record per CDR3 protein. The sample carries some 140,000 distinct CDR3 sequences, 80% to 85% recorded once. CDR3 size: 13 residues. Germline values: CDR1 ENHRY, CDR2 SYGVKD. The receptor comes from a human donor with multiple sclerosis. Specimen: CD8+ T cells from PBMCs. The chain recombines TRBV10-3 with TRBJ1-1; D is unclear. As DNA, the CDR3 is TGTGTCATCAGTGAGCTGGGTGGCACTGAAGCTTTCTTT. Amino acids: CVISELGGTEAFF.